These T cell receptor beta chains were read from a single sample in a study of cytotoxic CD8 clonotypes in ibrutinib-treated CLL. Profiling relied on immunoSEQ multiplex PCR, and the TCRdb table lists in-frame clones only, not all of them. This sample has over 140,000 clones; 80% occur once, and the top ten carry 7.6%. The sample here was PBMCs, taken after 36 months of ibrutinib treatment. These receptor sequences come from a human donor with chronic lymphocytic leukemia. Each CDR3 is given with its conserved first and last residue. The D gene is left open where the match is weak. Only some rows state a clone size, as once, few, many or a class for expanded clones.

clone size | J gene | D gene | V gene | CDR3 protein | CDR3 DNA
once | TRBJ2-3 | . | TRBV5-4 | CASSSRVGNTQYF | TGTGCCAGCAGCTCCCGAGTTGGGAATACGCAGTATTTT
once | TRBJ2-7 | TRBD1 | TRBV18 | CASSPQGAPYEQYF | TGTGCCAGCTCACCACAGGGGGCCCCCTACGAGCAGTACTTC
. | TRBJ2-7 | . | TRBV25-1 | CASSPPQGHEQYF | TGTGCCAGCAGTCCCCCACAGGGCCACGAGCAGTACTTC
once | TRBJ2-2 | . | TRBV11-2 | CASRTLRGTTGELFF | TGTGCCAGCAGAACTCTTCGAGGGACCACCGGGGAGCTGTTTTTT
. | TRBJ2-2 | . | TRBV11-2 | CASSEGVGTGELFF | TGTGCCAGCAGCGAAGGGGTTGGCACCGGGGAGCTGTTTTTT
. | TRBJ2-2 | TRBD2 | TRBV29-1 | CSVGLAGVGTGELFF | TGCAGCGTTGGACTAGCGGGAGTGGGCACCGGGGAGCTGTTTTTT
. | TRBJ2-1 | TRBD2 | TRBV18 | CASSPINQREGYEQFF | TGTGCCAGCTCACCAATCAACCAGCGGGAGGGGTATGAGCAGTTCTTC
. | TRBJ2-7 | . | TRBV7-8 | CASSFGPGTYTYEQYF | TGTGCCAGCAGCTTCGGACCCGGGACTTATACGTACGAGCAGTACTTC
medium-sized | TRBJ2-2 | . | TRBV28 | CASSLSAAYTGELFF | TGTGCCAGCAGTTTATCGGCGGCGTACACCGGGGAGCTGTTTTTT
. | TRBJ1-2 | . | TRBV4-2 | CASSQERGSYGYTF | TGTGCCAGCAGCCAAGAAAGGGGCAGCTATGGCTACACCTTC
. | TRBJ1-5 | . | TRBV19 | CASSIGSQPQHF | TGTGCCAGTAGTATTGGGTCCCAGCCCCAGCATTTT
few | TRBJ1-5 | . | TRBV18 | CASSPTSHRENQPQHF | TGTGCCAGCTCACCAACTAGTCACCGAGAAAATCAGCCCCAGCATTTT
. | TRBJ2-1 | . | TRBV19 | CASSSSGASAEQFF | TGTGCCAGTAGTTCCTCAGGGGCTAGCGCTGAGCAGTTCTTC
. | TRBJ1-5 | . | TRBV6-6 | CASSSVSSNQPQHF | TGTGCCAGCAGTTCCGTCTCGAGCAATCAGCCCCAGCATTTT
. | TRBJ1-1 | TRBD1 | TRBV5-6 | CASSLQGGAFF | TGTGCCAGCAGCCTGCAGGGGGGAGCTTTCTTT
. | TRBJ1-5 | . | TRBV5-4 | CASSLGTDDQPQHF | TGTGCCAGCAGCTTGGGGACAGATGATCAGCCCCAGCATTTT
once | TRBJ2-1 | . | TRBV19 | CASSTRINNEQFF | TGTGCCAGTAGTACCAGGATAAACAATGAGCAGTTCTTC
. | TRBJ1-2 | . | TRBV10-2 | CASSGQGYYGYTF | TGCGCCAGCAGTGGGCAGGGCTACTATGGCTACACCTTC
. | TRBJ2-3 | TRBD2 | TRBV4-2 | CASSQASASGTSTDTQYF | TGTGCCAGCAGCCAAGCCAGCGCTAGCGGCACTAGCACAGATACGCAGTATTTT
once | TRBJ2-2 | TRBD2 | TRBV6-1 | CASMGGPNTGELFF | TGTGCCAGCATGGGAGGGCCGAACACCGGGGAGCTGTTTTTT
once | TRBJ1-2 | TRBD1 | TRBV6-5 | CASSYARTGGGYGYTF | TGTGCCAGCAGTTACGCCCGGACAGGGGGGGGATATGGCTACACCTTC
once | TRBJ2-7 | . | TRBV6-5 | CASSYERSSYEQYF | TGTGCCAGCAGTTACGAGAGAAGCTCCTACGAGCAGTACTTC
. | TRBJ2-5 | . | TRBV30 | CAWSVVQETQYF | TGTGCCTGGTCGGTAGTTCAAGAGACCCAGTACTTC
. | TRBJ2-7 | . | TRBV28 | CASSLWQGPYEQYF | TGTGCCAGCAGTTTATGGCAGGGACCCTACGAGCAGTACTTC
few | TRBJ2-1 | TRBD2 | TRBV25-1 | CASSTGGLQFF | TGTGCCAGCAGTACGGGAGGATTGCAGTTCTTC
. | TRBJ2-1 | TRBD2 | TRBV18 | CASSRGSGTYNEQFF | TGTGCCAGCTCACGGGGTAGCGGGACCTACAATGAGCAGTTCTTC
. | TRBJ2-2 | TRBD2 | TRBV13 | CASSLGTSGEAGELFF | TGTGCCAGCAGCTTAGGCACTAGCGGGGAGGCCGGGGAGCTGTTTTTT
once | TRBJ2-7 | . | TRBV2 | CASSDDLGPYEQYF | TGTGCCTCCTCGGACGATCTCGGACCCTACGAGCAGTACTTC
. | TRBJ1-6 | TRBD1 | TRBV6-5 | CASRTDRNYNSPLHF | TGTGCCAGCAGAACGGACAGGAACTATAATTCACCCCTCCACTTT
. | TRBJ1-2 | TRBD1 | TRBV11-1 | CASSLGQLNYGYTF | TGTGCCAGCAGCTTGGGACAGCTTAACTATGGCTACACCTTC
. | TRBJ2-6 | TRBD2 | TRBV5-1 | CASRPGTSVSGANVLTF | TGCGCCAGCAGGCCCGGGACTAGCGTTTCTGGGGCCAACGTCCTGACTTTC
. | TRBJ2-7 | . | TRBV19 | CASSIKPSYEQYF | TGTGCCAGTAGTATAAAACCTTCCTACGAGCAGTACTTC
. | TRBJ2-1 | . | TRBV14 | CASSQVAYNEQFF | TGTGCCAGCAGCCAAGTCGCCTACAATGAGCAGTTCTTC
. | TRBJ2-1 | . | TRBV15 | CATSRRSGPEQFF | TGTGCCACCAGCAGACGGTCGGGGCCTGAGCAGTTCTTC
. | TRBJ2-7 | TRBD2 | TRBV5-4 | CASSYSGMTYEQYF | TGTGCCAGCAGCTATAGCGGGATGACCTACGAGCAGTACTTC
. | TRBJ2-2 | . | TRBV5-1 | CASSLSTGELFF | TGCGCCAGCAGCTTGAGCACCGGGGAGCTGTTTTTT
. | TRBJ2-5 | TRBD1 | TRBV7-9 | CASSSLPGQGAGETQYF | TGTGCCAGCAGCTCACTTCCGGGACAGGGGGCAGGGGAGACCCAGTACTTC
. | TRBJ2-3 | . | TRBV19 | CASSHSQRGQDTQYF | TGTGCCAGTAGTCACAGCCAACGGGGGCAAGATACGCAGTATTTT
. | TRBJ1-5 | TRBD1 | TRBV6-6 | CASSPQGYQPQHF | TGTGCCAGCAGCCCACAGGGGTATCAGCCCCAGCATTTT
. | TRBJ1-2 | . | TRBV5-8 | CASSLVRSGGYTF | TGTGCCAGCAGCTTGGTCCGGTCTGGGGGCTACACCTTC